Listed below are T cell receptor beta chains from one sample, sequenced in a study of immune characteristics of hereditary and idiopathic chronic pancreatitis. Here immunoSEQ multiplex PCR was the method, and the copy in TCRdb shows in-frame clones only, minus some. Among about 6,000 clones listed, about 70% were seen once. The sequenced sample consisted of pancreas tissue with hereditary chronic pancreatitis. The receptors here all came from a human donor with chronic pancreatitis. CDR3s include the opening cysteine and the closing phenylalanine or tryptophan. The order of the fields is V gene, J gene, CDR3 length, clone size, D gene, CDR3 DNA, CDR3 protein. D genes are given only for firm matches. Size is stated for part of the rows, as once, few or many counts, or as a class when the clone is expanded.

TRBV6-4	TRBJ2-2	14	-	TRBD1	TGTGCCAGCAGTGACTCGACAGGGAGCGGGGAGCTGTTTTTT	CASSDSTGSGELFF
TRBV10-1	TRBJ1-6	12	few	-	TGCGCCAGCAGTGAGGGGGATTCACCCCTCCACTTT	CASSEGDSPLHF
TRBV4-1	TRBJ2-7	18	-	-	TGCGCCAGCAGCCAAAGATCACCCGGTGGGGGGACCTCCTACGAGCAGTACTTC	CASSQRSPGGGTSYEQYF
TRBV6-4	TRBJ1-2	15	-	-	TGTGCCAGCAGTGACTCGGGACATTCTAACTATGGCTACACCTTC	CASSDSGHSNYGYTF
TRBV24-1	TRBJ2-2	14	-	TRBD1	TGTGCCACCAGTCCCGGGACAGATACCGGGGAGCTGTTTTTT	CATSPGTDTGELFF
TRBV2	TRBJ2-3	12	-	-	TGTGCCAGCAGGCAGGGCACAGATACGCAGTATTTT	CASRQGTDTQYF
TRBV4-3	TRBJ1-2	16	-	-	TGCGCCAGCAGCCAAGCATTGCGCGACCCAAACTATGGCTACACCTTC	CASSQALRDPNYGYTF
TRBV10-2	TRBJ2-4	14	-	TRBD1	TGCGCCCGAGGGGAGGACAGGGGCAAAAACATTCAGTACTTC	CARGEDRGKNIQYF
TRBV9	TRBJ1-1	17	-	-	TGTGCCAGCAGCGTAGGCGGGCAGGGAGGAATGAACACTGAAGCTTTCTTT	CASSVGGQGGMNTEAFF
TRBV29-1	TRBJ1-5	14	-	-	TGCAGCGCCATCGACACCGATAGCAATCAGCCCCAGCATTTT	CSAIDTDSNQPQHF
TRBV28	TRBJ2-5	16	-	-	TGTGCCAGCAGTTTATTTGGGACCGGTCCTCGGGAGACCCAGTACTTC	CASSLFGTGPRETQYF
TRBV7-8	TRBJ2-2	17	-	TRBD1	TGTGCCAGCAGCTCCGACCGGGACAGGGGTAACACCGGGGAGCTGTTTTTT	CASSSDRDRGNTGELFF
TRBV19	TRBJ2-7	13	-	-	TGTGCCAGTAGCCCGGGACGGGCCTACGAGCAGTACTTC	CASSPGRAYEQYF
TRBV6-5	TRBJ2-7	14	-	TRBD2	TGTGCCAGCAGTTACCAGCGGGGGGCCCACGAGCAGTACTTC	CASSYQRGAHEQYF
TRBV7-9	TRBJ2-4	16	-	TRBD1	TGTGCCAGCAGCCCTTGGGGCGGGACAGGGTCGGCCATTCAGTACTTC	CASSPWGGTGSAIQYF
TRBV3-1/TRBV3-2	TRBJ2-7	16	few	-	TGTGCCAGCAGCCAAGACCCTATCTGGGGGCCATGCGAGCAGTACTTC	CASSQDPIWGPCEQYF
TRBV6-5	TRBJ2-1	15	once	TRBD2	TGTGCCAGCAGTCCTACTAGCGGGGGGGCCAATGAGCAGTTCTTC	CASSPTSGGANEQFF
TRBV2	TRBJ1-1	14	-	-	TGTGCCAGCAGTCCTCCGACGGTAAACACTGAAGCTTTCTTT	CASSPPTVNTEAFF
TRBV19	TRBJ1-1	12	-	TRBD1	TGTGCCAGTAGTGCCCAGGGGGCTGAAGCTTTCTTT	CASSAQGAEAFF
TRBV5-6	TRBJ2-3	14	-	TRBD1	TGTGCCAGCAGAAACAGGGGGCGGACAGATACGCAGTATTTT	CASRNRGRTDTQYF
TRBV6-2/TRBV6-3	TRBJ1-5	13	-	-	TGTGCCAGCAGTTACTCAGACAATCAGCCCCAGCATTTT	CASSYSDNQPQHF
TRBV5-6	TRBJ1-2	15	-	-	TGTGCCAGCAGCTTGGCGGACCTCAGGAACTATGGCTACACCTTC	CASSLADLRNYGYTF
TRBV4-1	TRBJ1-2	15	few	-	TGCGCCAGCAGCCAAGTACCAGGGGCCGAGAATGGCTACACCTTC	CASSQVPGAENGYTF
TRBV3-1/TRBV3-2	TRBJ2-7	16	-	-	TGTGCCAGCAGCCAAGGAGACTTCTTCAGCTCCTACGAGCAGTACTTC	CASSQGDFFSSYEQYF
TRBV27	TRBJ2-3	16	-	-	TGTGCCAGCAGCCCCGCTGGCAAAATAATTGGGGATACGCAGTATTTT	CASSPAGKIIGDTQYF
TRBV24-1	TRBJ2-5	17	few	TRBD1	TGTGCCACCAGTGACACGGACAGGGGACTGGGGGGAGAGACCCAGTACTTC	CATSDTDRGLGGETQYF
TRBV30	TRBJ2-7	14	-	-	TGTGCCTGGAGCCCGGGACTTGAGCTCTACGAGCAGTACTTC	CAWSPGLELYEQYF
TRBV5-1	TRBJ1-5	15	-	-	TGCGCCAGCAGCGTTGGGACATTTAGCAATCAGCCCCAGCATTTT	CASSVGTFSNQPQHF
TRBV6-1	TRBJ1-2	14	-	-	TGTGCCAGCAGTGAAGAACAGGGAAGCTATGGCTACACCTTC	CASSEEQGSYGYTF
TRBV5-1	TRBJ1-1	13	-	-	TGCGCCAGCAGCTTGGTGGCAGGCACTGAAGCTTTCTTT	CASSLVAGTEAFF
TRBV6-4	TRBJ2-3	15	once	TRBD2	TGTGCCAGCGCTAAAAGCGGGGGGGCCCCAGATACGCAGTATTTT	CASAKSGGAPDTQYF
TRBV12-3/TRBV12-4	TRBJ2-5	12	-	TRBD2	TGTGCCAGCACCCCGGGGGGAGAGACCCAGTACTTC	CASTPGGETQYF
TRBV10-1	TRBJ2-6	12	-	-	TGCGCCAGCGGGGAAAGGGCCAACGTCCTGACTTTC	CASGERANVLTF
TRBV7-9	TRBJ1-1	12	-	-	TGTGCCAGCAGCTTACCGCCGGTAAAAGCTTTCTTT	CASSLPPVKAFF
TRBV6-1	TRBJ2-1	15	-	-	TGTGCCAGCAGTGATAAGGGCGGGGAGTACAATGAGCAGTTCTTC	CASSDKGGEYNEQFF
TRBV27	TRBJ1-2	14	-	TRBD1	TGTGCCAGCACCCCGGGACAGCTCGACTATGGCTACACCTTC	CASTPGQLDYGYTF
TRBV20-1	TRBJ1-1	11	-	-	TGCAGTGCTGGGGGCGGCACTGAAGCTTTCTTT	CSAGGGTEAFF
TRBV6-5	TRBJ1-3	13	-	TRBD1	TGTGCCGGTGCAGGGGGCTCGGGAAACACCATATATTTT	CAGAGGSGNTIYF
TRBV4-2	TRBJ2-6	16	few	-	TGTGCCAGCAGCCAAGAAAAGAGCTCTGGGGCCAACGTCCTGACTTTC	CASSQEKSSGANVLTF
TRBV7-2	TRBJ2-2	15	-	-	TGTGCCAGCAGCCTTAGAGGGGCGGGAACCGGGGAGCTGTTTTTT	CASSLRGAGTGELFF
TRBV29-1	TRBJ1-2	13	-	TRBD1	TGCAGCGGAGGGGACAGGCAAAAATATGGCTACACCTTC	CSGGDRQKYGYTF
TRBV5-1	TRBJ2-3	12	-	-	TGCGCCAGCGCAGGCCCCACAGATACGCAGTATTTT	CASAGPTDTQYF
TRBV6-5	TRBJ1-6	14	-	-	TGTGCCAGCAGTTATGGGGGGACTAATTCACCCCTCCACTTT	CASSYGGTNSPLHF
TRBV3-1/TRBV3-2	TRBJ2-3	15	few	TRBD2	TGTGCCAGCAGCCCGACTAGCGGGAGCACAGATACGCAGTATTTT	CASSPTSGSTDTQYF
TRBV21-1	TRBJ2-4	11	-	-	TGTGCCAGCACCTCAGTTGGCATTCAGTACTTC	CASTSVGIQYF
TRBV5-1	TRBJ1-2	16	-	-	TGCGCCAGCAGCTTAACGGGACCGTATCCTAACTATGGCTACACCTTC	CASSLTGPYPNYGYTF
TRBV6-1	TRBJ1-4	17	-	TRBD1	TGTGCCAGCAGTGAAGCCAGGGGGGCTGGAACTAATGAAAAACTGTTTTTT	CASSEARGAGTNEKLFF
TRBV4-1	TRBJ2-1	13	-	-	TGCGCCAGCAGCCAAGATCCGGGGACAGAGCAGTTCTTC	CASSQDPGTEQFF
TRBV6-6	TRBJ1-2	15	-	TRBD1	TGTGCCAGCAGTTACACAGGGGAAACCTGGAATGGCTACACCTTC	CASSYTGETWNGYTF